Listed below are T cell receptor beta chains from one sample, sequenced in a study of CD8 T cells in ankylosing spondylitis. TCRdb re-derived calls from the 5' RACE reads in MiXCR, one entry per CDR3 protein. The data contain approximately 31,000 distinct CDR3 sequences, about 31% of them singletons. Sequencing was performed on synovial fluid, either unsorted or a sorted T cell fraction (not recorded which). The receptor set was obtained from a male donor with ankylosing spondylitis. Both conserved end residues are part of each CDR3. Each record gives: clone size, D gene, V gene, J gene, CDR3 DNA, CDR3 protein. A D gene is named only where the DNA matches it firmly. Where a row states a size, it is once, few, many or the class of an expanded clone; other rows omit it.

NA	NA	TRBV24-1	TRBJ2-5	TGTGCCACCAGTGAGTCCACAGGAGCCCTCCAAGAGACCCAGTACTTC	CATSESTGALQETQYF
few	TRBD2	TRBV29-1	TRBJ2-1	TGCAGCGTTGCGGGGGGTTACAATGAGCAGTTCTTC	CSVAGGYNEQFF
many	NA	TRBV10-2	TRBJ2-3	TGCGCCAGCAGTGAGTTACAGTTCACAGATACGCAGTATTTT	CASSELQFTDTQYF
many	NA	TRBV12-3/TRBV12-4	TRBJ2-1	TGTGCCAGCAGTCTCCTGGACCTCCACAATGAGCAGTTCTTC	CASSLLDLHNEQFF
NA	TRBD1	TRBV18	TRBJ2-1	TGTGCCAGCTCTCAACCGGGACAGGGGAATGAGCAGTTCTTC	CASSQPGQGNEQFF
NA	NA	TRBV10-2	TRBJ1-2	TGCGCCAGCAGTGATACCTATGGCTACACCTTC	CASSDTYGYTF
few	NA	TRBV30	TRBJ1-2	TGTGCCTGGAGTTTAAAGGGTGGGCCCGTCCATGGCTACACCTTC	CAWSLKGGPVHGYTF
NA	NA	TRBV18	TRBJ2-5	TGTGCCAGCTCACCACGGTTAGGGGCGTACCAAGAGACCCAGTACTTC	CASSPRLGAYQETQYF
many	NA	TRBV29-1	TRBJ2-7	TGCAGCGTTGTAGGGGTGAGAGGGTCCATCTCCTACGAGCAGTACTTC	CSVVGVRGSISYEQYF
NA	NA	TRBV5-1	TRBJ1-1	TGCGCCAGCAGCCTTGACGAGCGCATGAACACTGAAGCTTTCTTT	CASSLDERMNTEAFF
few	NA	TRBV29-1	TRBJ1-2	TGCAGCGTTGAAGATCTAAACGGGGGCCATGGCTACACCTTC	CSVEDLNGGHGYTF
NA	NA	TRBV7-9	TRBJ2-7	TGTGCCAGCAGCTTAAGCAGTACGACCTACGAGCAGTACTTC	CASSLSSTTYEQYF
few	TRBD1	TRBV5-4	TRBJ2-1	TGTGCCAGCAGCCCTACTTCGGGACAGCGATACAATGAGCAGTTCTTC	CASSPTSGQRYNEQFF
many	NA	TRBV6-6	TRBJ2-1	TGTGCCAGCACCGCCGGCGGGGGAAATAGGGGGCGGGAGCACGGTGAGCAGTTCTTC	CASTAGGGNRGREHGEQFF
few	TRBD1	TRBV2	TRBJ1-1	TGTGCCAGCACCTTGACAGGGACGAACACTGAAGCTTTCTTT	CASTLTGTNTEAFF
many	TRBD1	TRBV2	TRBJ1-1	TGTGCCAGCAGTGATGGGACAGATATGAACACTGAAGCTTTCTTT	CASSDGTDMNTEAFF
NA	TRBD2	TRBV6-5	TRBJ2-3	TGTGCCAGCAGTTACTCCCGGACTAGCGCAGATACGCAGTATTTT	CASSYSRTSADTQYF
few	NA	TRBV13	TRBJ1-1	TGTGCCAGCAGCGGCAGGGTAAGGCTGTCCGGCGCTTTCTTT	CASSGRVRLSGAFF
NA	NA	TRBV6-1	TRBJ2-2	TGTGCCAGCAGTGAAAAGCGCTGGACCCTACGAGGGACCGGGGAGCTGTTTTTT	CASSEKRWTLRGTGELFF
NA	NA	TRBV4-1	TRBJ1-3	TGCGCCAGCAGCCAACCGACAGTAACCAACTCGGGTGGAAACACCATATATTTT	CASSQPTVTNSGGNTIYF
NA	NA	TRBV7-9	TRBJ2-1	TGTGCCAGCAGCTTAATCGGGAGTCAGGACAATGAGCAGTTCTTC	CASSLIGSQDNEQFF
large	TRBD2	TRBV28	TRBJ2-1	TGTGCCAGCAGTCCTAGCGGGAGCCATGAGCAGTTCTTC	CASSPSGSHEQFF
few	NA	TRBV7-9	TRBJ1-1	TGTGCCAGCAGCTTAAAACCGGACAGCACTGAAGCTTTCTTT	CASSLKPDSTEAFF
few	NA	TRBV2	TRBJ2-7	TGTGCCAGCAGTGATTCCTACGAGCAGTACTTC	CASSDSYEQYF
few	NA	TRBV25-1	TRBJ2-2	TGTGCCAGCAGTGAACAGGGACGGCGGAACACCGGGGAGCTGTTTTTT	CASSEQGRRNTGELFF
NA	TRBD1	TRBV28	TRBJ2-3	TGTGCCAGCAGTTTACACAGGGGGCCGGACACAGATACGCAGTATTTT	CASSLHRGPDTDTQYF
NA	NA	TRBV6-6	TRBJ1-1	TGTGCCAGCAGCCGAAGGGGGGTGGCTGAAGCTTTCTTT	CASSRRGVAEAFF
few	NA	TRBV7-9	TRBJ1-2	TGTGCCAGCAGCTTACAAGGGGTGAATGGCTACACCTTC	CASSLQGVNGYTF
NA	TRBD1	TRBV11-2	TRBJ2-3	TGTGCCAGCAGCTTTACGACAGGGGTGGGGGATACGCAGTATTTT	CASSFTTGVGDTQYF
NA	NA	TRBV15	TRBJ1-2	TGTGCCACCAGCGGATTTGGGACGGGAGCTAACTATGGCTACACCTTC	CATSGFGTGANYGYTF
few	NA	TRBV7-9	TRBJ2-3	TGTGCCAGCACCCCCGCGGTGGCAGATACGCAGTATTTT	CASTPAVADTQYF
NA	TRBD1	TRBV6-1	TRBJ1-5	TGTGCCAGCAGTGTACAGGGGTCACGTCAGCCCCAGCATTTT	CASSVQGSRQPQHF
NA	TRBD1	TRBV10-3	TRBJ1-2	TGTGCCATCACTTCCGGGACAGGGGCCTATGGCTACACCTTC	CAITSGTGAYGYTF
NA	NA	TRBV2	TRBJ1-4	TGTGCCAGCAAGGAGAATGAAAAACTGTTTTTT	CASKENEKLFF
few	NA	TRBV20-1	TRBJ2-7	TGCAGTGCTAGTTGGCGGAGAACCTACGAGCAGTACTTC	CSASWRRTYEQYF
NA	TRBD2	TRBV6-1	TRBJ2-7	TGTGCCAGCAGGGTAGGCGGGAGGGGTTACGAGCAGTACTTC	CASRVGGRGYEQYF
NA	TRBD1	TRBV11-3	TRBJ1-1	TGTGCCAGCAGCTCTGGGACAGCGAGGGCAGACACTGAAGCTTTCTTT	CASSSGTARADTEAFF
NA	TRBD1	TRBV27	TRBJ1-4	TGTGCCAGCAGTACGGACAGGGGTGGAAATGAAAAACTGTTTTTT	CASSTDRGGNEKLFF
few	TRBD2	TRBV28	TRBJ2-5	TGTGCCAGCAGTTTGACTAGCGAAGAGACCCAGTACTTC	CASSLTSEETQYF
few	TRBD2	TRBV24-1	TRBJ2-3	TGTGCCACCAGTGCTCTCGGGACTAGCGGAAAACTCACAGATACGCAGTATTTT	CATSALGTSGKLTDTQYF
few	TRBD2	TRBV11-2	TRBJ2-2	TGTGCCAGCAGCTGGCCAAGGGTAGCGGGAGGAGCCGGGGAGCTGTTTTTT	CASSWPRVAGGAGELFF
NA	TRBD1	TRBV7-9	TRBJ1-2	TGTGCCAGCAGCCCCACCGACAGGGCAAACGGCTACACCTTC	CASSPTDRANGYTF
few	NA	TRBV2	TRBJ2-2	NA	CASSEVAGQPPGSCFF
NA	NA	TRBV7-8	TRBJ1-1	TGTGCCAGCAGCTTTGGGGGGGCACGCCGTGAAGCTTTCTTT	CASSFGGARREAFF
few	NA	TRBV7-6	TRBJ2-4	TGTGCCAGCAGCTCTACCCGGGGCATTCAGTACTTC	CASSSTRGIQYF
few	TRBD2	TRBV19	TRBJ2-1	TGTGCCAGTAGTATAATCCTAGCGGGAGATGAGCAGTTCTTC	CASSIILAGDEQFF
few	TRBD1	TRBV20-1	TRBJ2-6	TGCAGTGCTAGAGTCCCCCCAACGGACAGGGAGGTCTTTTCGGGAGCCAACGTCCTGACTTTC	CSARVPPTDREVFSGANVLTF